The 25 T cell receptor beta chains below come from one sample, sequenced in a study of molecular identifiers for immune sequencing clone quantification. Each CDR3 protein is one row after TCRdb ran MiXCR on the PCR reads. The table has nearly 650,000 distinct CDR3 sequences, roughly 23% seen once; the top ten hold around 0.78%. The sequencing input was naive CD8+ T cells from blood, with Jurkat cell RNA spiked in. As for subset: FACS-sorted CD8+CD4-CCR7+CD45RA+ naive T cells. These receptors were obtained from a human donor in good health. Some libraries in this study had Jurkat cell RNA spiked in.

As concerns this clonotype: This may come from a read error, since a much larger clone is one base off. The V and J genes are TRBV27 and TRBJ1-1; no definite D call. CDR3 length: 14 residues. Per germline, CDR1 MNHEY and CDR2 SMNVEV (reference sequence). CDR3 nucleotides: TGTGTCAGCAGTGATAGCCTGGTGAACACTGAAGCTTTCTTT. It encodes CVSSDSLVNTEAFF.

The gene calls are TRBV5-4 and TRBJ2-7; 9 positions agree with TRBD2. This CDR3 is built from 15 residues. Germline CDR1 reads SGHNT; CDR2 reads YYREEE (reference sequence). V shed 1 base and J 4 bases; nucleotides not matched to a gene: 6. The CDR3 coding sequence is TGTGCCAGCAGCTTGAAGGGACTAGCAGATTACGAGCAGTACTTC. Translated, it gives CASSLKGLADYEQYF.

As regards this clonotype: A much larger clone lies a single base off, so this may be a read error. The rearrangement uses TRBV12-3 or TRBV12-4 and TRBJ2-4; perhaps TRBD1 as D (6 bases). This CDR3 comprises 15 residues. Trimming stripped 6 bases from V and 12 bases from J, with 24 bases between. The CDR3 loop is CASRDDRDKKDTQYF. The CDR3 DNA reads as TGTGCCAGCAGAGACGACCGGGACAAGAAGGACACTCAGTACTTC.

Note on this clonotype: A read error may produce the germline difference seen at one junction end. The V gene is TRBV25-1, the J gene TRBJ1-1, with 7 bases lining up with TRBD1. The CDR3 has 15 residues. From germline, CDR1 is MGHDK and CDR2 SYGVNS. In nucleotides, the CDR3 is TGTGCCAGCAATGACGGGACAGTTATGAACACTGAGGCTTTCTTT. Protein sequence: CASNDGTVMNTEAFF. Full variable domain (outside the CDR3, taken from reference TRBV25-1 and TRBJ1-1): EADIYQTPRYLVIGTGKKITLECSQTMGHDKMYWYQQDPGMELHLIHYSYGVNSTEKGDLSSESTVSRIRTEHFPLTLESARPSHTSQYLCASNDGTVMNTEAFFGQGTRLTVV.

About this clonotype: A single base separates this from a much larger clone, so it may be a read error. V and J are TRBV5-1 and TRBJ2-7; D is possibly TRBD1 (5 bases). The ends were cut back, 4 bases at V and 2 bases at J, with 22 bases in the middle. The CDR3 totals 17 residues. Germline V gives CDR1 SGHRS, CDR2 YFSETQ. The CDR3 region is CASSPVGGDLGPYEQYF. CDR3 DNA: TGCGCCAGCAGCCCGGTGGGTGGAGACCTGGGGCCCTACGAGCAGTACTTC.

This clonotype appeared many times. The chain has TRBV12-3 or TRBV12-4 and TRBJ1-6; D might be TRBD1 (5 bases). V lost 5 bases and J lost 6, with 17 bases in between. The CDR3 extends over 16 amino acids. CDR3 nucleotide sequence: TGTGCCAGCAGTCATGGGGCGCCTGGAGGTAATTCACCCCTCCACTTT. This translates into CASSHGAPGGNSPLHF.

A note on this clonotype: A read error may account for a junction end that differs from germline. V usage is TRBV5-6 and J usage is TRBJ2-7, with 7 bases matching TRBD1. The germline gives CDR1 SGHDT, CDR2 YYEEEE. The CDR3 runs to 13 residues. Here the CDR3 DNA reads TGTGCCTGCAGCTTGAGGGACAGCTACGAGCAGTACTTC. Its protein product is CACSLRDSYEQYF.

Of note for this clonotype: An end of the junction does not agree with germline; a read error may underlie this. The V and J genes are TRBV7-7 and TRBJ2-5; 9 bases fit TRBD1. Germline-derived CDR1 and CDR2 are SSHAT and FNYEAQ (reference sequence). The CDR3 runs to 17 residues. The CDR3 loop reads CASSLAIGTGYQETRYF. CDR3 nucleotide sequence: TGTGCTAGCAGCTTAGCTATCGGGACAGGGTACCAAGAGACCCGGTACTTC.

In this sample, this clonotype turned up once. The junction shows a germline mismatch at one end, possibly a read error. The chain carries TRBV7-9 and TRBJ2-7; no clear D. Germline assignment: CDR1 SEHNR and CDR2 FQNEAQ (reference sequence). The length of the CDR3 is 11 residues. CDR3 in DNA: TGTGCCAGCGGCTTAGGATCCGAGCAGTACTTC. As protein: CASGLGSEQYF.

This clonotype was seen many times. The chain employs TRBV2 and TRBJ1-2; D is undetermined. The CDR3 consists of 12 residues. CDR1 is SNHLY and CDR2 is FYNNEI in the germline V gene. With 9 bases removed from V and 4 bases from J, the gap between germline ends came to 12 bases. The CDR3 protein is CARTATVYGYTF. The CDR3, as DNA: TGTGCCAGAACGGCCACAGTCTATGGCTACACCTTC.

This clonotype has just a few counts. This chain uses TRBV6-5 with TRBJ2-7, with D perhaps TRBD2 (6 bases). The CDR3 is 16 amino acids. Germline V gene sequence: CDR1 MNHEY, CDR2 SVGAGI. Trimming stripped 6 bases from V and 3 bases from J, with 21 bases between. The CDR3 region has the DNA TGTGCCAGCAGCTACGGGGTCAAGACTAGTATCTACGAGCAGTACTTC. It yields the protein CASSYGVKTSIYEQYF.

Here the CDR3 reads CASSLRVEGTDTQYF. The CDR3 DNA follows: TGTGCCAGCAGTTTAAGGGTTGAGGGGACAGATACGCAGTATTTT. The chain recombines TRBV27 with TRBJ2-3; the D call may be TRBD1 or TRBD2 (5 bases each). Trimming cost V 2 bases and J 3 bases, with 12 bases left between them. The length of the CDR3 is 15 residues. Looked up from germline, CDR1 is MNHEY and CDR2 is SMNVEV (reference sequence).

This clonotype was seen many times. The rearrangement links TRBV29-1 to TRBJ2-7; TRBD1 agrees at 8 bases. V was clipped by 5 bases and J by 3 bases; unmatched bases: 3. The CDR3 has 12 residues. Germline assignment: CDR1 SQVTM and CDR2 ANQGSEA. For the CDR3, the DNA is TGCAGCGTTAAAACAGGGGGCTACGAGCAGTACTTC. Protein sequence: CSVKTGGYEQYF.

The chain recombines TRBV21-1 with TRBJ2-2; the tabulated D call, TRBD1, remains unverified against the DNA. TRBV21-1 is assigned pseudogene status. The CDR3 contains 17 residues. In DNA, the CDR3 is TGTGCCAGCAGCCGCCAGGAGGCGGGGGCGAACTCCGGGGAGCTGTTTTTT. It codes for CASSRQEAGANSGELFF.

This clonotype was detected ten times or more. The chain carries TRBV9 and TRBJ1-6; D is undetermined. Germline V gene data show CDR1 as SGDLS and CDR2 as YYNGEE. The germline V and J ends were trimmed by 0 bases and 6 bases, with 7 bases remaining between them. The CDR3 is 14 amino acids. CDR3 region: CASSVGRSNSPLHF. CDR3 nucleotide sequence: TGTGCCAGCAGCGTAGGACGGAGTAATTCACCCCTCCACTTT. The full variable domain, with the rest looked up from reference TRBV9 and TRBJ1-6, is DSGVTQTPKHLITATGQRVTLRCSPRSGDLSVYWYQQSLDQGLQFLIQYYNGEERAKGNILERFSAQQFPDLHSELNLSSLELGDSALYFCASSVGRSNSPLHFGNGTRLTVT.

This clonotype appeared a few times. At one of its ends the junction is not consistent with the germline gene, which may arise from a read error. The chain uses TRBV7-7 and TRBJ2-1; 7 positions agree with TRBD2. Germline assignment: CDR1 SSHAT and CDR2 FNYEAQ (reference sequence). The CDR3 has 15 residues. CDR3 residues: CASSRGTSDYNEQFF. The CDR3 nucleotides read TGTGCTAGCAGCCGAGGAACTAGCGACTACAATGAGCAGTTCTTC.

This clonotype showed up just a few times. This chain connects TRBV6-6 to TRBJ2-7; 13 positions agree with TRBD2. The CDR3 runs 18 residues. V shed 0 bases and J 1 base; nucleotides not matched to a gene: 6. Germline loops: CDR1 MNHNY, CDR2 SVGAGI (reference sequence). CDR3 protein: CASSYSAGLAGRSYEQYF. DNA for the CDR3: TGTGCCAGCAGTTACTCGGCGGGACTAGCGGGGCGATCCTACGAGCAGTACTTC.

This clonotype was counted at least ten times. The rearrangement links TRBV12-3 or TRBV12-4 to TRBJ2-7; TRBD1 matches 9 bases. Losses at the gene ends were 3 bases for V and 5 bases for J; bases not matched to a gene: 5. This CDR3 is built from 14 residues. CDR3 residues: CASSFDRGVNEQYF. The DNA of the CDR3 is TGTGCCAGCAGTTTCGACAGGGGGGTTAACGAGCAGTACTTC.

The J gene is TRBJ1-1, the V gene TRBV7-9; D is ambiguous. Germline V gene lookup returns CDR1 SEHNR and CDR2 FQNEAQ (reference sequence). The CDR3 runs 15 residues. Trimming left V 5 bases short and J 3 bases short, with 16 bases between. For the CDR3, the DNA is TGTGCCAGCAGCGTTAACCCCCCCACGGACACTGAAGCTTTCTTT. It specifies CASSVNPPTDTEAFF.

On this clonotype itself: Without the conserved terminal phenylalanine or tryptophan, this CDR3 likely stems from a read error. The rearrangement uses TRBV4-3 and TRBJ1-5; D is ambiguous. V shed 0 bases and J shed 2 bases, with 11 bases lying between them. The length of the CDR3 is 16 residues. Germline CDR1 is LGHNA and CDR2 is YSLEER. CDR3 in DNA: TGCGCCAGCAGCCAAGATAGATCCACAGGCAATCAGCCCCAGCATCTT. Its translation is CASSQDRSTGNQPQHL.

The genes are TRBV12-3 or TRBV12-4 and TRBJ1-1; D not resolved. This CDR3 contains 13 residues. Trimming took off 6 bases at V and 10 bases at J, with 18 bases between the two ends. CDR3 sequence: CASREWGSPGAFF. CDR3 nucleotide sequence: TGTGCCAGCAGGGAGTGGGGATCCCCTGGAGCTTTCTTT.

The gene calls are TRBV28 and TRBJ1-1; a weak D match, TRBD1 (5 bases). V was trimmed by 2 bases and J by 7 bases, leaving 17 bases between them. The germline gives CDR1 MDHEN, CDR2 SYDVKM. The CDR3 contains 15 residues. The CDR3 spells CASSLEIGDLIEAFF. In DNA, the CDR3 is TGTGCCAGCAGTTTAGAAATAGGGGACCTGATTGAAGCTTTCTTT.

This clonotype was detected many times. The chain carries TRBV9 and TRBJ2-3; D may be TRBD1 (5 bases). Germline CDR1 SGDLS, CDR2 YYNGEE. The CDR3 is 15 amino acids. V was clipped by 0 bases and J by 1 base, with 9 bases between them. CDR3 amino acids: CASSVEGFGTDTQYF. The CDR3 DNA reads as TGTGCCAGCAGCGTAGAGGGGTTTGGCACAGATACGCAGTATTTT.

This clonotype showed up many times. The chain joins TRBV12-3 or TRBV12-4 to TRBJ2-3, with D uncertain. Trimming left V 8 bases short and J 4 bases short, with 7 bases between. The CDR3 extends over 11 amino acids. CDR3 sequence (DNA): TGTGCCAGCTTATACTCAGATACGCAGTATTTT. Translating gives CASLYSDTQYF.

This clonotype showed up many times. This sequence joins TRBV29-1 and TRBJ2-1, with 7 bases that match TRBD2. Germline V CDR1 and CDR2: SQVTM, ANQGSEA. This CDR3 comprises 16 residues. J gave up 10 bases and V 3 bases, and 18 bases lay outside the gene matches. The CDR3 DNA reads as TGCAGCGTTGACGACTCCCTCAGCGGGATCGACGGGGAGCAGTTCTTC. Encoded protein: CSVDDSLSGIDGEQFF.